This TCR beta chain was sequenced during a study of blood T cell repertoires in COVID-19. TCRdb keeps only in-frame clones here, not all; method: immunoSEQ multiplex PCR. The sample has 130,000 or so clones, over 70% seen once; the top ten hold roughly 10%. The receptor's source is a man aged 55 to 70 with active or convalescent COVID-19. Sample: peripheral blood.

This CDR3 is CASREGQGTSQPQHF. In nucleotides, the CDR3 is TGTGCCAGCAGGGAGGGACAGGGAACGAGTCAGCCCCAGCATTTT. The chain joins TRBV2 to TRBJ1-5; 9 bases are shared with TRBD1. This CDR3 region has 15 residues. Trimming cost V 6 bases and J 6 bases; bases outside gene matches: 9. CDR1 and CDR2 from the germline V gene are SNHLY and FYNNEI.